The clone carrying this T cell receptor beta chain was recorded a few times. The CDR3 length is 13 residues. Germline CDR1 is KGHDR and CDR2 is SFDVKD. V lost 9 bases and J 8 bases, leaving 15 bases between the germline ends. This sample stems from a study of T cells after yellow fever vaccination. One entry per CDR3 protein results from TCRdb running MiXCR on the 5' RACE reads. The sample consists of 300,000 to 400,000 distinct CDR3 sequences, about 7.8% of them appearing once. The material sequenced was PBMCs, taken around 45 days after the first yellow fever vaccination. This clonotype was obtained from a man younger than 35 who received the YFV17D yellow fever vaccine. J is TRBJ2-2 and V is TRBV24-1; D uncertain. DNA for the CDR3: TGTGCCACCTCGCGCCCCGCACAGGGGGAGCTGTTTTTT. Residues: CATSRPAQGELFF.